This T cell receptor (beta chain) comes out of a study of T cells in Graves' hyperthyroidism and ophthalmopathy. Authors of the study amplified TCR beta CDR3 regions from RNA transcripts. First-round RT-PCR with HTBI primers amplified the TCR CDR3 region. One entry per CDR3 protein results from TCRdb running MiXCR on the multiplex PCR reads. The sample comprises approximately 560,000 distinct CDR3 sequences, about half of which are singletons, and nearly 8.5% rests with the top ten. This clonotype was seen only a few times. The antigen is not known. Germline V gene data show CDR1 as SGHTA and CDR2 as FQGNSA. V trimming: 5 bases; J trimming: 0 bases; junction bases outside the gene matches: 3. The CDR3 has 15 residues. General observations from the study: Appearing also in blood were most of the thyroid clonotypes expanded above 0.001. Prediction of ophthalmopathy progression came a median approximately 7 months pre-onset.

Patients aged 18 to 65 with hyperthyroidism were newly diagnosed, with duration under 2 months. The chain carries TRBV7-2 and TRBJ2-7; 11 bases are a match to TRBD2. The material sequenced was peripheral blood or thyroid tissue (not recorded which). This sequence originates from a woman aged 18-35 years with Graves' hyperthyroidism. The CDR3 protein is CASSGGLAASYEQYF. The DNA of the CDR3 is TGTGCCAGCAGCGGGGGACTAGCGGCCTCCTACGAGCAGTACTTC.